This TCR beta chain was documented in a study of CD8+ T cells in alopecia areata. Study observations and caveats: Expanded CD8+ clones among the top 100, and scalp clonality, were significantly decreased by tofacitinib. Normal skin's resident alphabeta T cells are sequenced alongside lesional scalp T cells.

Of note for this clone: Its specificity is unknown.

RNA was extracted and reverse transcribed into cDNA as the sequencing template. The protocol was immunoSEQ multiplex PCR, while the TCRdb copy is restricted to in-frame clones and leaves out a portion. The sample records around 97,000 clones, just over 85% being singletons. Treatment in this sample: oral pan-JAK inhibitor, 5-10 mg twice daily. Alopecia areata patients provided lesional scalp punch biopsies and peripheral blood. Trimming pared 3 bases from V and 1 base from J, leaving 12 bases between. CDR3 size: 15 residues. Germline CDR1 and CDR2: MNHNS and SASEGT. This material consisted of CD8+ T cells sorted from blood, taken at week 34, from a patient treated with tofacitinib. The rearrangement uses TRBV6-1 and TRBJ2-5; D perhaps matches TRBD1 (6 bases). The source of this sequence is a human donor with alopecia areata. Here the CDR3 DNA reads TGTGCCAGCAGTGAGAGGGGGTACTTCCAAGAGACCCAGTACTTC. It translates to CASSERGYFQETQYF.